One sample yielded the 8 T cell receptor beta chains listed below, sequenced in a study of blood T cell repertoires in COVID-19. Using immunoSEQ multiplex PCR, the repertoire was profiled, and TCRdb retains in-frame clones only, with some absent. The table records approximately 200,000 clones, about nine tenths of them present only once. Sample: peripheral blood. The origin of the receptors is a man aged 70-80 years with acute or convalescent COVID-19.

This CDR3 reads CASSLGTLPGDEQFF. The CDR3 region has the DNA TGTGCCAGCAGCTTAGGAACTCTCCCAGGGGATGAGCAGTTCTTC. The J gene is TRBJ2-1, the V gene TRBV11-2; maybe TRBD1 (6 bases). The CDR3 has 15 residues. Trimming pared 1 base from V and 8 bases from J, leaving 15 bases between. CDR1 and CDR2 from the germline V gene are SGHAT and FQNNGV.

The chain links TRBV6-2 or TRBV6-3 to TRBJ2-1; perhaps TRBD1 as D (6 bases). The CDR3 extends over 15 amino acids. V dropped 5 bases and J dropped 0 bases, with 11 bases sitting between them. Per germline, CDR1 MNHEY and CDR2 SVGEGT. CDR3 bases: TGTGCCAGCAGTGGACAGTGGAGCTCCTACAATGAGCAGTTCTTC. Encoded protein: CASSGQWSSYNEQFF.

The rearrangement links TRBV10-3 to TRBJ2-7; 7 bases are shared with TRBD2. Germline V lookup: CDR1 ENHRY, CDR2 SYGVKD. The junction had 5 bases not matched to a gene; V was cut back by 3 bases and J by 0 bases. This CDR3 has 15 amino acids. CDR3 sequence reads: CAISERGGASYEQYF. The CDR3 DNA is TGTGCCATCAGTGAACGGGGAGGGGCCTCCTACGAGCAGTACTTC.

A single count supports this clone. CDR3 DNA sequence: TGTGCCAGCAGCACGGGACAAGCCAGAGAGACCCAGTACTTC. Translating gives CASSTGQARETQYF. The chain combines TRBV7-2 with TRBJ2-5, with a weak D call TRBD1 (6 bases). Germline-derived CDR1 and CDR2 are SGHTA and FQGNSA. V was clipped by 5 bases and J by 4 bases, with 14 bases between them. This CDR3 is built from 14 residues.

The gene calls are TRBV7-8 and TRBJ1-1; weak D call: TRBD1 (6 bases). V lost 5 bases and J 11 bases, leaving 18 bases between the germline ends. CDR3 length equals 13 residues. The germline gives CDR1 SGHVS, CDR2 FQNEAQ. The CDR3 DNA follows: TGTGCCAGCAGCCCTAGGACGGAAAGGGGGGCTTTCTTT. Translating it yields CASSPRTERGAFF.

The chain is built from TRBV18 and TRBJ1-3, with a weak D call TRBD1 (5 bases). Per the germline V gene, CDR1 is KGHSH and CDR2 is LQKENI. The CDR3 extends over 15 amino acids. V gave up 3 bases and J gave up 2 bases, with 11 bases separating them. CDR3 residues: CASSPTQVTGNTIYF. For the CDR3, the DNA is TGTGCCAGCTCACCGACACAGGTTACTGGAAACACCATATATTTT.

The chain uses TRBV4-2 and TRBJ2-2; 13 bases fit TRBD2. J gave up 3 bases and V 3 bases, and 10 bases lay outside the gene matches. Germline assignment: CDR1 LGHNA and CDR2 YNFKEQ. The CDR3 is 19 amino acids. The CDR3 DNA reads as TGTGCCAGCAGCCATCTTCGAACTAGCGGGAGGGGCGACACCGGGGAGCTGTTTTTT. Amino acid sequence: CASSHLRTSGRGDTGELFF.

The chain couples TRBV6-5 to TRBJ2-7, with D maybe TRBD1 (6 bases). Germline V gives CDR1 MNHEY, CDR2 SVGAGI. Trimming pared 5 bases from V and 7 bases from J, leaving 21 bases between. This CDR3 comprises 15 residues. CDR3 loop: CASSIRAGARSEQYF. The CDR3 region has the DNA TGTGCCAGCAGTATCAGGGCAGGGGCGAGGAGTGAGCAGTACTTC.